Below, 20 T cell receptor beta chains from the same sample are listed, as sequenced in a study of T cells in Graves' hyperthyroidism and ophthalmopathy. Amplification targeted TCR beta CDR3 regions from RNA transcripts. A first-round RT-PCR of the TCR CDR3 used the HTBI primer set. Via MiXCR, TCRdb re-called the multiplex PCR reads, giving one row per CDR3 protein. Here the sample spans about half a million distinct CDR3 sequences, about 16% being singletons. Sequenced material: blood. The receptors originated from a young woman with Graves' ophthalmopathy.

CDR3 loop: CASAVNTGELFF. The CDR3 DNA reads TGTGCCAGCGCTGTGAACACCGGGGAGCTGTTTTTT. V gene TRBV28 combines with J gene TRBJ2-2; D not certain. The CDR3 totals 12 residues. The germline gives CDR1 MDHEN, CDR2 SYDVKM. Between the trimmed V and J ends, which lost 8 bases and 1 base, there was a span of 5 bases. Drawing the rest from reference TRBV28 and TRBJ2-2, the complete variable domain is DVKVTQSSRYLVKRTGEKVFLECVQDMDHENMFWYRQDPGLGLRLIYFSYDVKMKEKGDIPEGYSVSREKKERFSLILESASTNQTSMYLCASAVNTGELFFGEGSRLTVL.

This clonotype appeared many times. The CDR3 spells CASSFKASYEQYF. As DNA, the CDR3 is TGTGCCAGCAGTTTTAAAGCTTCCTACGAGCAGTACTTC. V gene TRBV28 combines with J gene TRBJ2-7, with D unresolved. Germline CDR1 reads MDHEN; CDR2 reads SYDVKM. The CDR3 sequence is 13 residues long. V was trimmed by 3 bases and J by 1 base, leaving 7 bases between them.

This clonotype showed up many times. The chain is built from TRBV3-1 and TRBJ2-1; perhaps TRBD2 as D (7 bases). The germline V gene has CDR1 LGHDT and CDR2 YNNKEL (reference sequence). The V end was cut by 4 bases, the J end by 9 bases, with 16 bases between. The CDR3 length is 14 residues. The CDR3 protein is CASSRRERGGEQFF. CDR3 coding DNA: TGTGCCAGCAGCCGACGGGAGAGGGGGGGTGAGCAGTTCTTC.

As to this clonotype: The junction shows a germline mismatch at one end, possibly a read error. The rearrangement joins TRBV7-2 to TRBJ2-1; D gene uncertain. From germline, CDR1 is SGHTA and CDR2 FQGNSA. This CDR3 comprises 16 residues. Here the CDR3 DNA reads TGCGCCAGCAGCTTAGGTGCGGAGCCAGCCTACAATGGGCAGTTCTTC. Protein product: CASSLGAEPAYNGQFF.

J is TRBJ2-1 and V is TRBV6-1, with TRBD1 identical over 7 bases. V dropped 2 bases and J dropped 2; count of bases not matched to a gene: 9. The CDR3 has 17 amino acids. Germline V gives CDR1 MNHNS, CDR2 SASEGT. The CDR3 loop is CASSESVTGVPYNEQFF. In DNA, the CDR3 is TGTGCCAGCAGTGAATCGGTCACAGGGGTCCCCTACAATGAGCAGTTCTTC.

This clonotype was picked up a small number of times. The rearrangement links TRBV7-2 to TRBJ2-4, with 7 bases matching TRBD2. The CDR3 has 17 amino acids. V gave up 4 bases and J gave up 2 bases; unmatched junction bases: 11. The germline gives CDR1 SGHTA, CDR2 FQGNSA. CDR3 sequence reads: CASSSTVTSGTKNIQYF. The CDR3 DNA reads as TGTGCCAGCAGCTCCACTGTTACCAGCGGGACCAAAAACATTCAGTACTTC.

The CDR3 reads CASSYSYRPQSSYNSPLHF. CDR3 DNA sequence: TGTGCCAGCAGTTACTCGTACAGGCCTCAGAGCTCCTATAATTCACCCCTCCACTTT. The chain employs TRBV6-5 and TRBJ1-6; D perhaps matches TRBD1 (5 bases). The germline CDR1 and CDR2 sequences are MNHEY and SVGAGI. Trimming stripped 0 bases from V and 0 bases from J, with 15 bases between. CDR3 length: 19 amino acids.

There are many counts of this clonotype. The gene calls are TRBV6-2 or TRBV6-3 and TRBJ1-2, with D possibly matching TRBD1 (6 bases). The V gene's germline CDR1 is MNHEY and CDR2 SVGEGT. This CDR3 has 16 amino acids. Trimming left V 4 bases short and J 7 bases short, with 22 bases between. The CDR3 sequence: CASSSNLQGAMGGYTF. CDR3 DNA: TGTGCCAGCAGTTCCAACCTACAGGGAGCGATGGGTGGCTACACCTTC.

The J gene is TRBJ2-6, the V gene TRBV10-3; D possibly corresponds to TRBD1 (5 bases). Trimming took off 7 bases at V and 4 bases at J, with 14 bases between the two ends. In germline, CDR1 is ENHRY, CDR2 SYGVKD. The CDR3 extends over 15 amino acids. DNA of the CDR3: TGTGCCATCAACAACCAGGGATCAGGGGCCAACGTCCTGACTTTC. It specifies CAINNQGSGANVLTF.

The chain joins TRBV6-1 to TRBJ1-2; 7 bases fit TRBD1. CDR3 length: 12 amino acids. V shed 8 bases and J 5 bases; nucleotides not matched to a gene: 5. Germline-derived CDR1 and CDR2 are MNHNS and SASEGT. The CDR3 region is CASAGQQYGYTF. CDR3 in DNA: TGTGCCAGCGCGGGACAGCAGTATGGCTACACCTTC.

With regard to this clonotype: Since a much larger clone is just one base distant, this may be a read error. V usage is TRBV5-1 and J usage is TRBJ1-1; TRBD1 might be the D (6 bases). Germline V lookup: CDR1 SGHRS, CDR2 YFSETQ. The CDR3 sequence is 15 residues long. The CDR3 is CAGSLGGTKNTEAFF. As DNA, the CDR3 is TGCGCCGGCAGCTTGGGGGGGACAAAGAACACTGAAGCTTTCTTT.

This clonotype has at least ten counts. The chain links TRBV30 to TRBJ1-1; D uncertain. In germline, CDR1 is GTSNPN, CDR2 SVGIG (reference sequence). This CDR3 contains 11 residues. CDR3 in amino acids: CVLRVSPEAFF. CDR3 coding DNA: TGTGTTTTGAGGGTTAGTCCTGAAGCTTTCTTT.

Written as DNA, the CDR3 is TGTGCCAGCAGCAGGGGACAGGGAAGTGACACTGAAGCTTTCTTT. It encodes CASSRGQGSDTEAFF. The chain is built from TRBV9 and TRBJ1-1; 9 bases fit TRBD1. Per germline, CDR1 SGDLS and CDR2 YYNGEE. The CDR3 covers 15 residues. With 4 bases clipped from V and 3 bases from J, the junction kept 7 bases outside the gene matches.

This clonotype was seen ten or more times. The chain uses TRBV11-1 and TRBJ2-1; 8 bases line up with TRBD2. With 2 bases clipped from V and 0 bases from J, the junction kept 3 bases outside the gene matches. Germline-derived CDR1 and CDR2 are SGHAT and FQDESV (reference sequence). The CDR3 has 16 residues. The CDR3 nucleotides are TGTGCCAGCAGCTTATCGGGAGGGATCTCCTACAATGAGCAGTTCTTC. Translation gives CASSLSGGISYNEQFF.

This clonotype was seen only a few times. The chain joins TRBV9 to TRBJ1-1; D is undetermined. This CDR3 has 13 amino acids. Trimming removed 6 bases at V and 0 bases at J, with 9 bases between. Germline lookup yields CDR1 SGDLS and CDR2 YYNGEE. CDR3: CASTPQMNTEAFF. The CDR3 DNA is TGTGCCAGCACCCCTCAGATGAACACTGAAGCTTTCTTT.

This clonotype appeared many times. The chain uses TRBV6-1 and TRBJ2-1; D might be TRBD2 (6 bases). This CDR3 comprises 12 residues. CDR1 and CDR2 (germline): MNHNS, SASEGT. V dropped 2 bases and J dropped 9 bases, with 8 bases sitting between them. CDR3 coding DNA: TGTGCCAGCAGTGAAATTAGCGGTGAGCAGTTCTTC. Residues: CASSEISGEQFF.

V usage is TRBV19 and J usage is TRBJ1-1; 8 bases map to TRBD1. Trimming removed 6 bases from V and 8 bases from J; junction bases left unmatched: 5. This CDR3 has 12 residues. Germline CDR1 and CDR2: LNHDA and SQIVND (reference sequence). The chain's CDR3 is CASRLTGEEAFF. DNA of the CDR3: TGTGCCAGTAGACTGACAGGGGAGGAAGCTTTCTTT. Combining the CDR3 with reference TRBV19 and TRBJ1-1 gives the whole variable domain DGGITQSPKYLFRKEGQNVTLSCEQNLNHDAMYWYRQDPGQGLRLIYYSQIVNDFQKGDIAEGYSVSREKKESFPLTVTSAQKNPTAFYLCASRLTGEEAFFGQGTRLTVV.

In its sample, this clonotype was seen a few times. This chain joins TRBV9 and TRBJ1-2; no clear D. The CDR3 loop spans 15 amino acids. Trimming removed 0 bases at V and 2 bases at J, with 11 bases between. The germline V gene encodes CDR1 SGDLS and CDR2 YYNGEE. In nucleotides, the CDR3 is TGTGCCAGCAGCGTAGAGGAGATCCAAAACTATGGCTACACCTTC. Translating gives CASSVEEIQNYGYTF.

The sample holds a few counts of this clonotype. The chain joins TRBV7-9 to TRBJ2-7; 8 bases fit TRBD1. The V and J ends lost 5 bases and 2 bases, in that order; junction bases with no gene match: 11. The CDR3 covers 16 residues. Germline CDR1 SEHNR, CDR2 FQNEAQ (reference sequence). CDR3 nucleotide sequence: TGTGCCAGCAGCACGGCCCCGGGACAGGCAACCTACGAGCAGTACTTC. The encoded protein is CASSTAPGQATYEQYF.

In this sample, this clonotype turned up many times. This sequence joins TRBV12-3 or TRBV12-4 and TRBJ2-7, with TRBD2 identical over 14 bases. This CDR3 is 14 amino acids long. With V trimmed by 5 bases and J by 9 bases, 6 bases remained unmatched. CDR3 bases: TGTGCCAGCAGTCCTGGGACTAGCGGGGGCCCGCAGTACTTC. Protein: CASSPGTSGGPQYF.